This passage covers 24 T cell receptor beta chains from one sample sequenced in a study of Ad26.COV2.S vaccination and SARS-CoV-2 variants. Generated by immunoSEQ multiplex PCR, the TCRdb table keeps only in-frame clones and is missing some. The data contain hundreds of thousands of clones, about 85% of them singletons. The treatment is: over 15 received Ad26.COV2.S at low or high dose, single or two shots; about 5 received placebo; per-sample allocation not given. Samples came from day 63 after the first vaccine or placebo injection. Sequenced here: peripheral blood, sampled in a trial of Ad26.COV2.S vaccine versus placebo. These receptors all come from a person aged 18-60 years who received the Ad26.COV2.S COVID-19 vaccine or a placebo.

This chain connects TRBV7-2 to TRBJ2-7; a weak D match, TRBD2 (6 bases). Germline CDR1 is SGHTA and CDR2 is FQGNSA. The length of the CDR3 is 18 residues. The ends were cut back, 2 bases at V and 0 bases at J, with 20 bases in the middle. The CDR3 DNA reads as TGTGCCAGCAGCTTACCCACACTTCCGGGACTTTACTCCTACGAGCAGTACTTC. Its protein is CASSLPTLPGLYSYEQYF. Using reference TRBV7-2 and TRBJ2-7 for the parts outside the CDR3, the full variable domain is GAGVSQSPSNKVTEKGKDVELRCDPISGHTALYWYRQSLGQGLEFLIYFQGNSAPDKSGLPSDRFSAERTGGSVSTLTIQRTQQEDSAVYLCASSLPTLPGLYSYEQYFGPGTRLTVT.

The rearrangement joins TRBV21-1 to TRBJ2-2; the D call TRBD2 from the table was never checked on the DNA. TRBV21-1 is an annotated pseudogene. The CDR3 consists of 17 residues. CDR3 in amino acids: CASSQDEAEANTGELFF. The CDR3, as DNA: TGTGCCAGCAGCCAAGACGAGGCTGAAGCGAACACCGGGGAGCTGTTTTTT.

The V and J genes are TRBV4-2 and TRBJ2-2; TRBD1 is a possible D gene (8 bases). Germline V gene lookup returns CDR1 LGHNA and CDR2 YNFKEQ. The V gene lost 1 base and the J gene lost 6 bases, with 15 bases spanning the gap. The CDR3 is 16 amino acids. Written as DNA, the CDR3 is TGTGCCAGCAGCCAAGTAGGACAGGGAGGGTCCGGGGAGCTGTTTTTT. Amino acids: CASSQVGQGGSGELFF.

The chain is built from TRBV2 and TRBJ1-5; 10 positions match TRBD1. After removal of 5 bases from V and 4 bases from J, the junction contained 11 bases not matched to a gene. CDR1 is SNHLY and CDR2 is FYNNEI in the germline V gene. This CDR3 is built from 17 residues. The CDR3: CASSSGQGDSGNQPQHF. The DNA of the CDR3 is TGTGCCAGCAGTTCCGGACAGGGGGACAGTGGGAATCAGCCCCAGCATTTT. Combining the CDR3 with reference TRBV2 and TRBJ1-5 gives the whole variable domain EPEVTQTPSHQVTQMGQEVILRCVPISNHLYFYWYRQILGQKVEFLVSFYNNEISEKSEIFDDQFSVERPDGSNFTLKIRSTKLEDSAMYFCASSSGQGDSGNQPQHFGDGTRLSIL.

The genes are TRBV9 and TRBJ2-7; perhaps TRBD1 as D (6 bases). The CDR3 contains 15 residues. V was clipped by 2 bases and J by 1 base, with 13 bases between them. Germline V gives CDR1 SGDLS, CDR2 YYNGEE. The CDR3 bases are TGTGCCAGCAGCGTCGGGACAACCTTTTCCTACGAGCAGTACTTC. Encoded protein: CASSVGTTFSYEQYF.

V and J are TRBV23-1 and TRBJ1-1, with D possibly TRBD1 on 5 matching bases. TRBV23-1 is designated an ORF whose function remains uncertain. The ends were cut back, 11 bases at V and 6 bases at J, with 19 bases in the middle. The CDR3 covers 13 residues. The CDR3 sequence is CADLAKQAPEAFF. CDR3 nucleotide sequence: TGCGCCGACTTAGCGAAACAGGCTCCTGAAGCTTTCTTT.

The V call is TRBV6-2 or TRBV6-3, the J call TRBJ2-5, with D unclear. V lost 5 bases to trimming and J lost 5 bases, with 12 bases between them. Germline V gene data show CDR1 as MNHEY and CDR2 as SVGEGT. The CDR3 has 13 amino acids. For the CDR3, the DNA is TGTGCCAGCAGTAACATTGAGTGGGAGACCCAGTACTTC. Amino acids: CASSNIEWETQYF.

V usage is TRBV9 and J usage is TRBJ2-1; D is ambiguous. The germline V and J ends were trimmed by 3 bases and 4 bases, with 8 bases remaining between them. The CDR3 runs to 13 residues. The germline V gene has CDR1 SGDLS and CDR2 YYNGEE. This CDR3 is CASSGGAYNEQFF. The DNA of the CDR3 is TGTGCCAGCAGCGGAGGAGCGTACAATGAGCAGTTCTTC.

The chain combines TRBV6-2 or TRBV6-3 with TRBJ2-6; no definite D call. Germline values: CDR1 MNHEY, CDR2 SVGEGT. V lost 5 bases to trimming and J lost 0 bases, with 23 bases between them. The CDR3 is 20 amino acids. The CDR3 DNA reads as TGTGCCAGCAGTCCACTTGTCGACCCTGGGTGGAGCTCTGGGGCCAACGTCCTGACTTTC. Amino acids: CASSPLVDPGWSSGANVLTF.

The genes are TRBV6-6 and TRBJ2-1; D is possibly TRBD1 (6 bases). The CDR3 has 12 amino acids. V lost 6 bases and J 7 bases, leaving 10 bases between the germline ends. Germline assignment: CDR1 MNHNY and CDR2 SVGAGI (reference sequence). The CDR3 sequence: CASRTTGNEQFF. CDR3 in DNA: TGTGCCAGCAGAACTACAGGGAATGAGCAGTTCTTC.

This clone was detected only once. V and J are TRBV19 and TRBJ2-2, with 8 bases aligning to TRBD1. Germline assignment: CDR1 LNHDA and CDR2 SQIVND (reference sequence). The CDR3 has 17 residues. V lost 5 bases and J lost 4; bases outside the gene matches: 12. The CDR3 nucleotides are TGTGCCAGTAGTTCCGGACAGGGCGCCTCTGGCACCGGGGAGCTGTTTTTT. Translation: CASSSGQGASGTGELFF.

This clone was picked up one time. V gene TRBV27 combines with J gene TRBJ2-7; 7 bases line up with TRBD2. The CDR3 contains 14 residues. V shed 2 bases, J shed 3 bases, and the junction held 4 bases outside the gene matches. The germline CDR1 and CDR2 sequences are MNHEY and SMNVEV (reference sequence). The DNA for the CDR3 is TGTGCCAGCAGTTTAAGGGCTAGCGGCTACGAGCAGTACTTC. Its translation: CASSLRASGYEQYF.

The chain carries TRBV19 and TRBJ1-1, with TRBD1 matching 9 bases. The ends lost 6 bases at V and 5 bases at J; junction bases unmatched: 7. The CDR3 sequence is 14 residues long. Per germline, CDR1 LNHDA and CDR2 SQIVND (reference sequence). In DNA, the CDR3 is TGTGCCAGTAGGACGGACAGGGGTCTTACTGAAGCTTTCTTT. This translates into CASRTDRGLTEAFF.

J is TRBJ1-4 and V is TRBV6-6; maybe TRBD1 (5 bases). V gave up 5 bases and J gave up 7 bases, with 23 bases separating them. This CDR3 contains 17 residues. Germline V gene data show CDR1 as MNHNY and CDR2 as SVGAGI (reference sequence). The CDR3 region is CASSRRDQTIGGEKLFF. In nucleotides, the CDR3 is TGTGCCAGCAGTCGACGGGACCAAACGATCGGCGGTGAAAAACTGTTTTTT.

This chain joins TRBV4-3 and TRBJ1-1; no clear D. The length of the CDR3 is 15 residues. Germline CDR1 and CDR2: LGHNA and YSLEER. Trimming stripped 5 bases from V and 1 base from J, with 14 bases between. CDR3 coding DNA: TGCGCCAGCAGCTTCTCCTCTTCGGGGAACACTGAAGCTTTCTTT. Its translation is CASSFSSSGNTEAFF.

The chain employs TRBV28 and TRBJ2-2, with D hard to call. V was clipped by 6 bases and J by 1 base, with 3 bases between them. Looked up from germline, CDR1 is MDHEN and CDR2 is SYDVKM. The CDR3 length is 12 residues. CDR3 sequence: CASRLNTGELFF. DNA of the CDR3: TGTGCCAGCAGATTGAACACCGGGGAGCTGTTTTTT.

The V and J genes are TRBV4-2 and TRBJ1-4; D gene uncertain. CDR1 is LGHNA, CDR2 YNFKEQ, per germline. This CDR3 has 15 amino acids. V gave up 4 bases and J gave up 0 bases, with 9 bases separating them. The CDR3 reads CASSRAAATNEKLFF. DNA for the CDR3: TGTGCCAGCAGCCGGGCTGCTGCAACTAATGAAAAACTGTTTTTT.

The chain has TRBV5-6 and TRBJ1-4, with a possible D match to TRBD1 (5 bases). Germline V gene data show CDR1 as SGHDT and CDR2 as YYEEEE. V was pared by 2 bases and J by 7 bases, with 18 bases between. The CDR3 loop spans 16 amino acids. The CDR3 sequence is CASSFKGRGESEKLFF. CDR3 coding DNA: TGTGCCAGCAGCTTTAAAGGAAGGGGTGAAAGTGAAAAACTGTTTTTT.

V and J are TRBV6-5 and TRBJ2-7, with D perhaps TRBD2 (6 bases). Germline-derived CDR1 and CDR2 are MNHEY and SVGAGI. The V end was cut by 5 bases, the J end by 5 bases, with 13 bases between. This CDR3 spans 13 amino acids. CDR3 bases: TGTGCCAGCAGTCTCCGGGAGTTTAACGAGCAGTACTTC. Translating it yields CASSLREFNEQYF.

The chain employs TRBV5-3 and TRBJ1-1; possible D gene TRBD1, 6 bases. TRBV5-3 is labeled an ORF, and its function is uncertain. V was shortened by 4 bases and J by 7 bases, with 11 bases between the two germline ends. The CDR3 length is 12 residues. The CDR3: CARSLTGHEAFF. The CDR3 bases are TGTGCCAGAAGCCTAACAGGGCATGAAGCTTTCTTT.

The V and J genes are TRBV6-5 and TRBJ2-7; the D gene is possibly TRBD2 (6 bases). Per the germline V gene, CDR1 is MNHEY and CDR2 is SVGAGI. The CDR3 loop spans 12 amino acids. The CDR3 loop is CASWGESYEQYF. The DNA for the CDR3 is TGTGCGTCGTGGGGGGAATCCTACGAGCAGTACTTC.

The J gene is TRBJ1-2, the V gene TRBV6-5; the D gene is possibly TRBD1 (6 bases). The ends were cut back, 5 bases at V and 0 bases at J, with 13 bases in the middle. The CDR3 runs 15 residues. Germline V lookup: CDR1 MNHEY, CDR2 SVGAGI. This CDR3 is CASSPQQGPNYGYTF. The CDR3 bases are TGTGCCAGCAGTCCTCAACAGGGCCCTAACTATGGCTACACCTTC.

This clone was counted a few times. The chain links TRBV7-6 to TRBJ2-2; tentative D call: TRBD1 (5 bases). CDR1 is SGHVS, CDR2 FNYEAQ, per germline. The CDR3 extends over 14 amino acids. V was pared by 10 bases and J by 2 bases, with 14 bases between. The CDR3 nucleotides read TGTGCCACGCAAAGACAGCCAAACACCGGGGAGCTGTTTTTT. This gives the protein CATQRQPNTGELFF.

This rearrangement joins TRBV30 to TRBJ1-1; D gene uncertain. V was trimmed by 2 bases and J by 2 bases, leaving 9 bases between them. The CDR3 totals 13 residues. In germline, CDR1 is GTSNPN, CDR2 SVGIG (reference sequence). CDR3 bases: TGTGCCTGGAGTTCGACGGAAAACACTGAAGCTTTCTTT. Amino acids: CAWSSTENTEAFF.